This T cell receptor beta chain was captured in a study of blood T cell repertoires in COVID-19. Study as a whole: The study drew acute and convalescent COVID-19 samples from the United States, Italy and Spain. T cells, B-cell-depleted T cells, or PBMCs provided the cDNA or gDNA that served as material.

CDR3 length: 14 residues. The germline V gene encodes CDR1 SGHTS and CDR2 YDEGEE. Trimming at V came to 4 bases and at J to 3 bases, leaving 7 bases not matched to a gene. In the authors' methods: Amplification of reference gene primers provided the estimated nucleated cell counts. The data were produced by immunoSEQ multiplex PCR, yet TCRdb's version contains in-frame clones alone and is incomplete. The DNA gave D and trimming, while V, J and clone size come from that table. The sample has about 160,000 clones; roughly 85% are singletons. The sample was peripheral blood. The receptor's source is a human donor with acute or convalescent COVID-19. The donor label of this sample is uncertain. This rearrangement joins TRBV5-8 to TRBJ2-7, with 7 bases fitting TRBD1. The CDR3 bases are TGTGCCAGCAGCCAGGGACAGTTAATCTACGAGCAGTACTTC. Amino acid sequence: CASSQGQLIYEQYF.